This T cell receptor beta chain was sequenced during a study of T cell responses to AZD1222 COVID-19 vaccine. Broader study findings: Just a handful of AZD1222 recipients were seropositive at baseline. Nearly half of spike-specific TCRs reportedly target unmutated variant regions.

Between the trimmed V and J ends, which lost 0 bases and 6 bases, there was a span of 6 bases. Germline CDR1 reads SNHLY; CDR2 reads FYNNEI. CDR3 length: 13 amino acids. TCRdb's copy holds only in-frame clones and misses some; the assay was immunoSEQ multiplex PCR. Found here are under 150,000 clones, about 89% of them singletons; the top ten hold 25% to 35%. A remark on this clone: Its specificity is unknown.

The receptor comes from an adult in good health. Here the sequenced sample was peripheral blood, taken on day 0 of AZD1222 vaccination. J is TRBJ1-5 and V is TRBV2; the D is unclear. CDR3 sequence reads: CASSEALFQPQHF. The CDR3 DNA is TGTGCCAGCAGTGAAGCGCTTTTTCAGCCCCAGCATTTT.